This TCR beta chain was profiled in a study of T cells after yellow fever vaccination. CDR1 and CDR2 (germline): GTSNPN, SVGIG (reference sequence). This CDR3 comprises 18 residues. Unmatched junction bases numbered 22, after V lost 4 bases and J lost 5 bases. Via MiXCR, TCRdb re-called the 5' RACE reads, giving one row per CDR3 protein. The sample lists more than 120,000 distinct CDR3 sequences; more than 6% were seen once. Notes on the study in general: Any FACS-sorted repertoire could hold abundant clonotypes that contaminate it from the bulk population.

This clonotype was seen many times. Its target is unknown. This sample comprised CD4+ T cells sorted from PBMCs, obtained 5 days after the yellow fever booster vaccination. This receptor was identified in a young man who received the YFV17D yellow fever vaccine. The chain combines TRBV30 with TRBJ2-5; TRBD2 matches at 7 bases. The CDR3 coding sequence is TGTGCCTGGACGCGGGGGAGAATGGGAGTCGGGATCGGGGAGACCCAGTACTTC. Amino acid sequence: CAWTRGRMGVGIGETQYF.